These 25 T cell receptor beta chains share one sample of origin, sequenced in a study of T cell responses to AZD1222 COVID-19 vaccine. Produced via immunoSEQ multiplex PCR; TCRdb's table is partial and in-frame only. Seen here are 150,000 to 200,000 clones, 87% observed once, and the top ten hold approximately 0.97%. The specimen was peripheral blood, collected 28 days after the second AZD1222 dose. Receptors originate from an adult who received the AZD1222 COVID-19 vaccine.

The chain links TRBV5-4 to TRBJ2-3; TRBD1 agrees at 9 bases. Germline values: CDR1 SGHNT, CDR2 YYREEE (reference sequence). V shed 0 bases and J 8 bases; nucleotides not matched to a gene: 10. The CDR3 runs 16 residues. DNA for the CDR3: TGTGCCAGCAGCTTGGGGCAGGACAGGGGAGTAGGTACGCAGTATTTT. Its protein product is CASSLGQDRGVGTQYF. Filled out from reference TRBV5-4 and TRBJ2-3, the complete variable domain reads ETGVTQSPTHLIKTRGQQVTLRCSSQSGHNTVSWYQQALGQGPQFIFQYYREEENGRGNFPPRFSGLQFPNYSSELNVNALELDDSALYLCASSLGQDRGVGTQYFGPGTRLTVL.

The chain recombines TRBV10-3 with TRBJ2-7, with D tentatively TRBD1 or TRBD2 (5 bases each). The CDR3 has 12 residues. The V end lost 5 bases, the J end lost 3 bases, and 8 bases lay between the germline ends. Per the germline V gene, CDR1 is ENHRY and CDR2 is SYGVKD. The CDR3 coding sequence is TGTGCCATCAGTCGGGACGGCTACGAGCAGTACTTC. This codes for CAISRDGYEQYF.

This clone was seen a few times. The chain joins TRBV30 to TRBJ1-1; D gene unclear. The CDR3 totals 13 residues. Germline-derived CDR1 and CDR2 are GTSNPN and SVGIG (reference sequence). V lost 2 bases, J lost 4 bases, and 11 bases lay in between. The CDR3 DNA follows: TGTGCCTGGAGTTTGCGTTCGGGCACTGAAGCTTTCTTT. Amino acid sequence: CAWSLRSGTEAFF.

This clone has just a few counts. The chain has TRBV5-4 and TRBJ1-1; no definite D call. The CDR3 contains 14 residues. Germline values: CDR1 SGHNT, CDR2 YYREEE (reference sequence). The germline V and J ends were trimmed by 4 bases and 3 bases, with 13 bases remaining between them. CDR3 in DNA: TGTGCCAGCAGCCGAAACGGAGTTTACACTGAAGCTTTCTTT. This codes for CASSRNGVYTEAFF.

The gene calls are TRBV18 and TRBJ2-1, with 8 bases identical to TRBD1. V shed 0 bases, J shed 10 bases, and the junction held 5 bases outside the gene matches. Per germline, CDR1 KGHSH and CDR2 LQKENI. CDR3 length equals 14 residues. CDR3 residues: CASSPPTTGVEQFF. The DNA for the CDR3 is TGTGCCAGCTCACCACCGACGACAGGGGTAGAGCAGTTCTTC. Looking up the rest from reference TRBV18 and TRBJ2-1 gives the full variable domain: NAGVMQNPRHLVRRRGQEARLRCSPMKGHSHVYWYRQLPEEGLKFMVYLQKENIIDESGMPKERFSAEFPKEGPSILRIQQVVRGDSAAYFCASSPPTTGVEQFFGPGTRLTVL.

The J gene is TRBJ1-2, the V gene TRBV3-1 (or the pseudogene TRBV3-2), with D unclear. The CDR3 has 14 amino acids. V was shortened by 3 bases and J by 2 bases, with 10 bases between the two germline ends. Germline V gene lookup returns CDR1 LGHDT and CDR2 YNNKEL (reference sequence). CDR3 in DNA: TGTGCCAGCAGCCAGATAGACGGGAACTATGGCTACACCTTC. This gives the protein CASSQIDGNYGYTF.

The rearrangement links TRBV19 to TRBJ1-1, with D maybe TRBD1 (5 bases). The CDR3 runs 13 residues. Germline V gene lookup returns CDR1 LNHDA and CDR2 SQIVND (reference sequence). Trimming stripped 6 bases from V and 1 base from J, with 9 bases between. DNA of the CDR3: TGTGCCAGTAGGCTCCAGGGGAACACTGAAGCTTTCTTT. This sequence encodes CASRLQGNTEAFF.

CDR3 region: CASSLSSGYEQYF. CDR3 DNA sequence: TGTGCCAGCAGTTTATCGTCGGGGTACGAGCAGTACTTC. The chain is built from TRBV27 and TRBJ2-7, with D possibly being TRBD2 (5 bases). V lost 0 bases and J 4 bases, leaving 7 bases between the germline ends. The CDR3 loop spans 13 amino acids. Germline CDR1 MNHEY, CDR2 SMNVEV (reference sequence).

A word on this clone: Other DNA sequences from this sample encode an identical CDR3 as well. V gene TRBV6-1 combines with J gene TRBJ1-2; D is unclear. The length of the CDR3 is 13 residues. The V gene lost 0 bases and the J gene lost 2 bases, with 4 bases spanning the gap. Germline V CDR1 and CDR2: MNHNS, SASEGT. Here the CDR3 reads CASSEAGNYGYTF. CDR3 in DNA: TGTGCCAGCAGTGAAGCAGGGAACTATGGCTACACCTTC.

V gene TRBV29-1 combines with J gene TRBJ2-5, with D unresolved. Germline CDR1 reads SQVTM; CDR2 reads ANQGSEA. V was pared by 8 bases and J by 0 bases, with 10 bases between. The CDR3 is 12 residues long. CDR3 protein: CSLRRNQETQYF. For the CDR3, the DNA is TGCAGCCTGAGACGGAACCAAGAGACCCAGTACTTC.

This chain's CDR3 is CASSRRVGTGVHEQYF. The CDR3 DNA is TGCGCCAGCAGCCGCCGTGTCGGGACAGGGGTGCACGAGCAGTACTTC. The genes are TRBV4-1 and TRBJ2-7, with TRBD1 identical over 10 bases. CDR3 length equals 16 residues. CDR1 MGHRA and CDR2 YSYEKL come from the germline V gene. V lost 4 bases to trimming and J lost 5 bases; unmatched junction nucleotides: 11.

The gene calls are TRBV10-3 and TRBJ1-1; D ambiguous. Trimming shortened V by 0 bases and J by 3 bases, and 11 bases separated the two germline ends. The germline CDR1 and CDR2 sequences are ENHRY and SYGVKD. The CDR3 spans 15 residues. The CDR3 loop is CAISESALRDTEAFF. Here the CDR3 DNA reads TGTGCCATCAGTGAGTCGGCCCTAAGGGACACTGAAGCTTTCTTT.

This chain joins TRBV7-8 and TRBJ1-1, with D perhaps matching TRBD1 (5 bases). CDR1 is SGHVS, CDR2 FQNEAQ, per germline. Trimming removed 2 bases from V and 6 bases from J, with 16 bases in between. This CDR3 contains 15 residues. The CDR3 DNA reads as TGTGCCAGCAGCTTAAAAATGCGCGGAGGGGCTGAAGCTTTCTTT. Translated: CASSLKMRGGAEAFF.

CDR3 amino acids: CASSNGATLSTEAFF. DNA of the CDR3: TGTGCCAGTAGTAACGGGGCCACCTTGTCCACTGAAGCTTTCTTT. This chain connects TRBV19 to TRBJ1-1; a possible D gene is TRBD1 (5 bases). This CDR3 has 15 amino acids. The germline V and J ends were trimmed by 4 bases and 4 bases, with 16 bases remaining between them. Germline-derived CDR1 and CDR2 are LNHDA and SQIVND (reference sequence).

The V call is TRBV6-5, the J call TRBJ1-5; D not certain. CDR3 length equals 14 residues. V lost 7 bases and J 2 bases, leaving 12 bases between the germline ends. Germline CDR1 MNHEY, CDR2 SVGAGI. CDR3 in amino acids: CASTYSRGNQPQHF. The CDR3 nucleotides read TGTGCCAGCACCTATTCACGGGGCAATCAGCCCCAGCATTTT.

The CDR3 loop reads CASSQEIAGSTDTQYF. The CDR3 DNA sequence: TGTGCCAGCAGCCAAGAAATAGCGGGGAGCACAGATACGCAGTATTTT. V usage is TRBV4-2 and J usage is TRBJ2-3; TRBD2 aligns across 8 bases. Germline-derived CDR1 and CDR2 are LGHNA and YNFKEQ. The V segment lost 0 bases and the J segment 0 bases; nucleotides outside the gene matches: 2. The CDR3 is 16 residues long.

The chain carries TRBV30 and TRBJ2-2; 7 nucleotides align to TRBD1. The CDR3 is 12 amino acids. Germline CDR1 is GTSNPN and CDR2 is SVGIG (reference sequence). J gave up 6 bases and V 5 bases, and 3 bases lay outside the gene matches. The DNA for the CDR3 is TGTGCCTGGGCTACAGGGGCCGGGGAGCTGTTTTTT. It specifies CAWATGAGELFF.

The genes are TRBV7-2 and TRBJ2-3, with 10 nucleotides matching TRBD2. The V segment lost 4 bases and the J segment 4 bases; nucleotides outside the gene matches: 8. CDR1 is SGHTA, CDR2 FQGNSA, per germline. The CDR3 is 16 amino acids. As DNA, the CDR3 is TGTGCCAGCAGCTCAAACAGCGGGGGGGCCGCAGATACGCAGTATTTT. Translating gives CASSSNSGGAADTQYF.

DNA of the CDR3: TGCGCCAGCAGCTTGCCTAGCGGGGTTCTAAGCTCCTACAATGAGCAGTTCTTC. Amino acid sequence: CASSLPSGVLSSYNEQFF. This chain connects TRBV5-1 to TRBJ2-1, with TRBD2 matching 9 bases. With 1 base clipped from V and 0 bases from J, the junction kept 8 bases outside the gene matches. The CDR3 has 18 amino acids. Germline assignment: CDR1 SGHRS and CDR2 YFSETQ.

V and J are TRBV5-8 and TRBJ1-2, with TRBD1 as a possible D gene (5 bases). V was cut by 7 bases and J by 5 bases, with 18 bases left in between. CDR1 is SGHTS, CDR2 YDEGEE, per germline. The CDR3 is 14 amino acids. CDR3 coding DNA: TGTGCCAGCGCGGGACGGAACTTTTATTATGGCTACACCTTC. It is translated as CASAGRNFYYGYTF.

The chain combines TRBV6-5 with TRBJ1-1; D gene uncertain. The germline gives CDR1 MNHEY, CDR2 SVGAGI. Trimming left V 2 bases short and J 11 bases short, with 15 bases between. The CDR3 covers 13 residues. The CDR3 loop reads CASSYTRGLNAFF. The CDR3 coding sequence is TGTGCCAGCAGTTACACCCGAGGGCTGAATGCTTTCTTT.

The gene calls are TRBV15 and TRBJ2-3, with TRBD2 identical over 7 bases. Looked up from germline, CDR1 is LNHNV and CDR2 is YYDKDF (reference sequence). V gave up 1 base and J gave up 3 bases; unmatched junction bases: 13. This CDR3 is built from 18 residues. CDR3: CATSRGPGPAGPTDTQYF. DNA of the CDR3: TGTGCCACCAGCAGAGGCCCGGGACCAGCGGGACCAACAGATACGCAGTATTTT.

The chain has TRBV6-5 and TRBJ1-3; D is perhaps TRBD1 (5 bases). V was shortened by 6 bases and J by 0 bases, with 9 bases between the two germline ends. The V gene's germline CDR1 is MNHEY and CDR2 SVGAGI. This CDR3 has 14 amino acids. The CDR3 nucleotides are TGTGCCAGCAGGGTGACAGTCTCTGGAAACACCATATATTTT. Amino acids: CASRVTVSGNTIYF.

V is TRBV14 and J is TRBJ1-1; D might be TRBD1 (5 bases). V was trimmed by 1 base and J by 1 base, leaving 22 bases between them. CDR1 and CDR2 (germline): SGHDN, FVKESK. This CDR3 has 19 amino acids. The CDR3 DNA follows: TGTGCCAGCAGCCAAGTCTATTCCGGGACCCCCGGGGGGAACACTGAAGCTTTCTTT. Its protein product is CASSQVYSGTPGGNTEAFF.

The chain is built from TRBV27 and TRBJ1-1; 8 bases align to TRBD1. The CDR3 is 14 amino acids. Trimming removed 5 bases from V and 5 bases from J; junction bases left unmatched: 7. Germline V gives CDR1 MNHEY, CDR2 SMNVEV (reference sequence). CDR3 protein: CASSKTGVGTEAFF. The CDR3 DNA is TGTGCCAGCAGTAAGACAGGGGTCGGGACTGAAGCTTTCTTT.